This TCR beta chain stems from a study of T-cell memory formation after mild COVID-19 (dated by TCRdb to about 2021). Turning to the overall study: TCR sequence clusters from the two donors were found to be largely donor specific. In a couple of donors, T-cell clones that expanded and contracted after mild COVID-19 were tracked by sequencing TCRalpha and TCRbeta repertoires over time. Two young, previously healthy adult volunteers made up the cohort, one male and one female.

Overall results and qualifications from the work: Contracting CD4+ clones turned up mainly in the CM and EM memory subsets, whereas EMRA was where CD8+ clones were enriched. Whether the second-wave clones peaking on day 37 were SARS-CoV-2 specific was not confirmed. From day 15 to 85, contracting clones showed balanced CD4/CD8 phenotypes, whereas a second wave of clones that expanded from day 15 to 37 leaned towards CD4+. Some responding clones were detected in pre-infection memory, which suggested that pre-existing cross-reactive memory T cells had joined the SARS-CoV-2 response. Only two mild cases were covered in the study, and larger cohorts including severe cases with pre-infection samples were considered necessary.

TCRdb records Illumina NovaSeq 6000 as the sequencer. TCRalpha and TCRbeta cDNA libraries were built by 5'RACE with constant-segment primers, adding sample barcodes and unique molecular identifiers. RNA was extracted from every sample with Trizol reagent. Library amplification was performed in two PCR steps, and a second sample barcode and Illumina TruSeq adapters were introduced in the second step. Sequencing of libraries was performed on an Illumina NovaSeq with 2 x 150 bp paired-end reads. As for the authors' bioinformatics: With migec v1.2.7, reads were demultiplexed and then collapsed into UMI-guided consensus sequences. Using mixcr v2.1.11, UMI consensuses were aligned to TRA and TRB V and J templates and then assembled into clonotypes. Clonotypes were classified as expanded or contracted when called significant by both edgeR and NoisET, with noise models trained on biological replicates. For edgeR calls, a false discovery rate-adjusted p below 0.01 and a log2 fold-change threshold of 1 were applied. As an exploratory analysis of dynamics, PCA with hierarchical clustering was applied to max-normalized trajectories of the 1000 most abundant clonotypes. The CD4 or CD8 phenotype of responding clones was assigned using the separately sequenced CD4+ and CD8+ repertoires. TCRdb cleaned the public reads at Q25 with fastp, built clones with MiXCR and kept in-frame beta chains. Rows are combined by CDR3 protein, so each entry shows the most common genes and DNA. TCRdb, not the original authors, processed these V and J calls. Within this sample are about 57,000 distinct CDR3 sequences, with 12% of them counted one time only. The ten largest clonotypes hold under 25% of the sample.

PBMCs were isolated by Ficoll-Paque density gradient centrifugation. This clonotype occurred many times. Which antigen it targets is not known. Base qualities are not at hand, and no much larger clone is one base apart. V has 6 bases trimmed and J has 11 bases trimmed; junction bases matching no gene number 4. Inclusive of the bounding cysteine and phenylalanine, the CDR3 is 13 residues long. The entry retains the CDR3 DNA only, 39 bases that are in frame from base 1. CDR1 and CDR2, looked up from the germline V gene (reference sequence), are MNHEY and SMNVEV. Sequencing was carried out using PBMCs or a T cell subset sorted from them (not recorded which). The receptor was isolated from a man younger than 30 who had mild COVID-19 (a few samples of this study predate the infection). The sample titles of this study are shuffled in the database, so cell type and time point are left out; the donor was told from shared clones. Recombination linked TRBV27 to TRBJ2-1, with 13 middle bases fitting TRBD2. The sequence in DNA is TGTGCCAGCAGGACTAGCGGGGGGTCCCAGCAGTTCTTC. The translation is CASRTSGGSQQFF.